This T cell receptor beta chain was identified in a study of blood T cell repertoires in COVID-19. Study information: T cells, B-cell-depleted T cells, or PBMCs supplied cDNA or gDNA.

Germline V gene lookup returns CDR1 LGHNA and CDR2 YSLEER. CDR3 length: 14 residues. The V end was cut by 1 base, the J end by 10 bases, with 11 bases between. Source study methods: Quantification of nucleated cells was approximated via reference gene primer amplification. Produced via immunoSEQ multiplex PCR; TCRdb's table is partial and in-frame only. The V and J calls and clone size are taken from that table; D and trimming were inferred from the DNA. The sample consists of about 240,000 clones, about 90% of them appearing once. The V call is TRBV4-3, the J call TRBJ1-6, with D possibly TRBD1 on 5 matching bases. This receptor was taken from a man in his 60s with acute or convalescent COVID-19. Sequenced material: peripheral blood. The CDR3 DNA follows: TGCGCCAGCAGCCAAGGGCCGGGGGAATCACCCCTCCACTTT. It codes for CASSQGPGESPLHF.